This T cell receptor beta chain was identified in a study of blood T cell repertoires in COVID-19. Generated by immunoSEQ multiplex PCR, the TCRdb table keeps only in-frame clones and is missing some. There are under 300,000 clones in the sample; 86% occur only once, and 3.6% lies in the top ten. CDR1 is SGHVS, CDR2 FNYEAQ, per germline. V gave up 9 bases and J gave up 3 bases; unmatched junction bases: 10. CDR3 length: 15 amino acids. The sample consisted of peripheral blood. The receptor was isolated from a young man with active or convalescent COVID-19. This chain links TRBV7-6 with TRBJ2-3; TRBD1 matches 9 bases. CDR3 sequence: CASTRWDRATDTQYF. The CDR3, as DNA: TGTGCCAGTACTCGGTGGGACAGGGCGACAGATACGCAGTATTTT.